Sequencing of this T cell receptor (beta chain) was carried out in a study of PD-L1 blockade in urothelial cancer (dated by TCRdb to 2016 to 2017). Background on the whole study: Therapy was started in about 2014 for all patients, and atezolizumab 1,200 mg was administered intravenously every 3 weeks. About 90% of the 29 patients were males with bladder-origin urothelial cancer, and about two thirds of the roughly 30 reported a prior smoking history. An ECOG performance status of 0 or 1 was recorded for the patients, and 0 to 3 prior chemotherapy regimens had been received by the patients. Blood samples were analyzed 3 weeks after the start of treatment (second dose) and 6 weeks after the start of treatment. Blood samples gave a median of around 130,000 T cells and approximately 85,000 unique TCRs, with a median clonality of approximately 0.078. An exploratory multi-omic analysis was conducted of the somatic, immune and clinical correlates of response to PD-L1 blockade with atezolizumab in urothelial cancer. TCR sequencing covered pretreatment tumor samples and matched, serially collected peripheral blood taken before and after atezolizumab treatment. Durable clinical benefit was defined as a progression-free survival longer than 6 months, and TCR features were additionally tested against progression-free survival and overall survival. In the same patients, pretreatment tumors underwent whole exome sequencing and RNA sequencing in addition to TCR sequencing. Fewer than ten patients reached durable clinical benefit, while 20 patients did not. Pretreatment blood TCR-seq was available for about 28 patients, at least one posttreatment blood collection was obtained for around 25 patients, and tumor TCR-seq was available for around 25 patients. What the work shows at the level of the full study, not this receptor alone: Improved progression-free and overall survival was found to be associated with pretreatment peripheral blood TCR clonality below the median. Because of the small sample size (n of about 30) and the many exploratory analyses performed, the results are intended to be regarded as hypothesis-generating. At 3 weeks after the start of treatment, tumor-associated TCR clones in peripheral blood had expanded more in patients with durable benefit (n ≈ 22, p = 0.022).

V is reduced by 5 bases and J by 6 bases, leaving a spacing of 11 bases between them. The germline V gene (reference sequence) specifies SEHNR as CDR1 and FQNEAQ as CDR2. From cysteine to phenylalanine, the CDR3 is 13 amino acids long. Only the CDR3 portion is preserved as DNA: 39 bases, with reading frame beginning at the first base. This clone has more than one count but fewer than ten. The specificity of this receptor is unknown. No base quality values were provided; no much bigger clone lies one nucleotide off. Synthetic TCR analog templates were spiked into each PCR so that absolute template abundance could be estimated from read counts. Using the immunoSEQ assay, TCRbeta CDR3 regions were amplified from genomic DNA with bias-controlled V and J gene primers. Rearranged TCRbeta segments were sequenced at approximately 20X coverage. The authors' analysis ran thus. Clustering was used to correct sequencing errors, and CDR3s were annotated against IMGT to assign V, D and J genes. Downstream analyses used only productive TCRbeta rearrangements and left out out-of-frame or stop-codon sequences. To compute clonality, Shannon entropy was normalized by the log of the number of unique productive sequences and then subtracted from one. Fisher's exact test with Benjamini-Hochberg correction, at a threshold of adjusted p below 0.01, was used to find clones that differed between time points or between blood and tumor. Entries here come from immuneACCESS through TCRdb and include only in-frame sequences with V and J called. Some clones fail to appear in such tables; in the studies checked, an unresolved V gene covers under half of the shortfall, and the cause of the remainder is unknown. V and J calls and clone size are those listed in that table; D and trimming were worked out from the DNA. Present in this sample are around 100,000 clones, around 82% of which were seen just once. The biggest ten clones account for roughly 2.2% of the sample.

A cohort of about 27 patients with locally advanced or metastatic urothelial carcinoma, treated at Memorial Sloan Kettering on a trial protocol, was included. Peripheral blood mononuclear cells were collected pretreatment and during treatment, with between 1 and 8 total time points per patient. The Qiagen DNeasy Blood extraction kit was used to purify genomic DNA from total PBMCs and tumor samples. PBMCs were collected pretreatment and during treatment, and were isolated and stored as previously described. The starting material was PBMCs, obtained around atezolizumab (anti-PD-L1) treatment. The V gene is TRBV7-9 and the J gene is TRBJ1-5; no confident D gene assignment can be made. This clonotype was sampled from a man aged 50 or older with urothelial cancer. The CDR3 loop reads CASSLTVGQPQHF. At the DNA level, the sequence is TGTGCCAGCAGCCTCACAGTGGGTCAGCCCCAGCATTTT.